The 17 T cell receptor beta chains presented below share a single source sample, sequenced in a study of T cells in Graves' hyperthyroidism and ophthalmopathy. RNA transcripts were the template for amplifying TCR beta CDR3 regions. Using the HTBI primer set, a first-round RT-PCR was run on the TCR CDR3. Each CDR3 protein gets one entry after TCRdb re-called the multiplex PCR reads with MiXCR. The top ten clones hold around four fifths of a sample with hundreds of thousands of distinct CDR3 sequences, 20% to 30% of them seen once. The source material was blood. The receptors here all came from a man in his forties or fifties with Graves' hyperthyroidism.

This clonotype has at least ten counts. The chain joins TRBV12-3 or TRBV12-4 to TRBJ1-1, with a tentative D call TRBD1 (5 bases). The CDR3 loop spans 11 amino acids. V shed 7 bases and J shed 8 bases, with 11 bases lying between them. The CDR3 is CASKAGREAFF. In DNA form, the CDR3 reads TGTGCCAGCAAGGCAGGGCGAGAAGCTTTCTTT.

This chain joins TRBV15 and TRBJ2-1; maybe TRBD2 (7 bases). Germline V gene lookup returns CDR1 LNHNV and CDR2 YYDKDF (reference sequence). Trimming left V 4 bases short and J 0 bases short, with 10 bases between. This CDR3 has 15 amino acids. The CDR3 spells CATSKRDNSYNEQFF. The DNA for the CDR3 is TGTGCCACCAGCAAGCGGGACAACTCCTACAATGAGCAGTTCTTC.

The J gene is TRBJ2-5, the V gene TRBV5-1; 11 bases are shared with TRBD2. CDR3 length: 17 amino acids. V dropped 1 base and J dropped 3; count of bases not matched to a gene: 8. Germline V gene lookup returns CDR1 SGHRS and CDR2 YFSETQ. The CDR3 nucleotides read TGCGCCAGCAGCTTGTCTGGTCGACTAGCGGGGAAAGAGACCCAGTACTTC. Its translation is CASSLSGRLAGKETQYF.

This clonotype was observed a handful of times. The CDR3 region is CASSASGSASRNIQYF. The CDR3 DNA reads as TGTGCCAGCAGTGCCTCAGGGAGCGCTTCCAGAAACATTCAGTACTTC. The V and J genes are TRBV28 and TRBJ2-4, with D possibly called TRBD1 or TRBD2 (5 bases each). This CDR3 contains 16 residues. Germline V gene lookup returns CDR1 MDHEN and CDR2 SYDVKM. Trimming cost V 5 bases and J 6 bases, with 20 bases left between them.

This sequence joins TRBV28 and TRBJ1-6; 7 bases map to TRBD1. This CDR3 has 13 amino acids. Germline CDR1 MDHEN, CDR2 SYDVKM. The J segment lost 9 bases and the V segment lost 6 bases, leaving 5 bases of the junction unmatched. The CDR3 nucleotides are TGTGCCAGCAGAGGTGACAGGGCTTCACCCCTCCACTTT. It is translated as CASRGDRASPLHF. Full variable domain (outside the CDR3, taken from reference TRBV28 and TRBJ1-6): DVKVTQSSRYLVKRTGEKVFLECVQDMDHENMFWYRQDPGLGLRLIYFSYDVKMKEKGDIPEGYSVSREKKERFSLILESASTNQTSMYLCASRGDRASPLHFGNGTRLTVT.

The rearrangement joins TRBV12-3 or TRBV12-4 to TRBJ2-5; 10 nucleotides agree with TRBD2. V shed 7 bases and J 6 bases; nucleotides not matched to a gene: 11. The CDR3 covers 15 residues. CDR3 DNA sequence: TGTGCCAGCATGCTAGCGGGAGCTGGGGGGAAGACCCAGTACTTC. Amino acid sequence: CASMLAGAGGKTQYF.

This clonotype was seen more than once but under ten times. The chain combines TRBV6-1 with TRBJ1-1; maybe TRBD1 (5 bases). The V and J ends lost 6 bases and 6 bases respectively, with 20 bases between them. Germline assignment: CDR1 MNHNS and CDR2 SASEGT. The CDR3 consists of 15 residues. CDR3 sequence (DNA): TGTGCCAGCAGCCCCCGATCGAGGGGAGGGGCTGAAGCTTTCTTT. Its translation is CASSPRSRGGAEAFF.

The chain uses TRBV12-3 or TRBV12-4 and TRBJ2-3, with no clear D. CDR3 length: 18 amino acids. V was pared by 1 base and J by 1 base, with 18 bases between. The CDR3 DNA reads TGTGCCAGCAGTTTAGGGGCAGGACGAGCCCCCGGCACAGATACGCAGTATTTT. It is translated as CASSLGAGRAPGTDTQYF.

This sequence joins TRBV7-7 and TRBJ2-7, with unresolved D. CDR3 length: 13 residues. V was pared by 1 base and J by 5 bases, with 9 bases between. Germline CDR1 SSHAT, CDR2 FNYEAQ (reference sequence). The CDR3 DNA follows: TGTGCCAGCAGCTTAGAGTCCGGGCACGAGCAGTACTTC. Translating gives CASSLESGHEQYF.

This clonotype was detected ten times or more. The chain carries TRBV20-1 and TRBJ2-7; 7 positions match TRBD2. Per germline, CDR1 DFQATT and CDR2 SNEGSKA (reference sequence). The length of the CDR3 is 13 residues. V gave up 5 bases and J gave up 4 bases; unmatched junction bases: 8. Here the CDR3 DNA reads TGCAGTGCTTCGACTAGCAACTGGTACGAGCAGTACTTC. This gives the protein CSASTSNWYEQYF.

In its sample, this clonotype was seen a few times. The chain joins TRBV18 to TRBJ1-2; D is possibly TRBD1 (6 bases). The CDR3 contains 13 residues. Trimming removed 6 bases at V and 9 bases at J, with 17 bases between. Germline CDR1 and CDR2: KGHSH and LQKENI. CDR3 DNA sequence: TGTGCCAGCTCTTCCCGGACAGAGACTAGCTACACCTTC. This translates into CASSSRTETSYTF.

The V call is TRBV28, the J call TRBJ2-7; 10 bases map to TRBD2. Trimming at V came to 6 bases and at J to 1 base, leaving 6 bases not matched to a gene. CDR1 is MDHEN and CDR2 is SYDVKM in the germline V gene. The CDR3 is 15 amino acids. The chain's CDR3 is CASRALTSGSYEQYF. In DNA form, the CDR3 reads TGTGCCAGCAGAGCTTTGACTAGCGGGTCCTACGAGCAGTACTTC.

The J gene is TRBJ2-5, the V gene TRBV12-3 or TRBV12-4, with 12 bases aligning to TRBD2. Losses at the gene ends were 3 bases for V and 4 bases for J; bases not matched to a gene: 3. The CDR3 extends over 15 amino acids. The CDR3 loop reads CASSFGGLAGETQYF. DNA for the CDR3: TGTGCCAGCAGTTTTGGGGGACTAGCGGGAGAGACCCAGTACTTC.

This clonotype was counted ten times or more. This chain connects TRBV10-3 to TRBJ2-1; the match to TRBD2 covers 13 bases. The germline gives CDR1 ENHRY, CDR2 SYGVKD. J lost 4 bases, V lost 6 bases, and 3 bases had no gene match. The CDR3 contains 15 residues. The CDR3 protein is CAIRTGLAGYNEQFF. CDR3 bases: TGTGCCATCAGGACGGGACTAGCGGGATACAATGAGCAGTTCTTC.

The chain is built from TRBV5-1 and TRBJ2-7, with D possibly matching TRBD2 (5 bases). Trimming removed 2 bases from V and 2 bases from J, with 17 bases in between. The CDR3 totals 16 residues. Looked up from germline, CDR1 is SGHRS and CDR2 is YFSETQ. CDR3 protein: CASSFPSSGPTYEQYF. For the CDR3, the DNA is TGCGCCAGCAGCTTTCCCAGCAGCGGTCCTACCTACGAGCAGTACTTC.

As for this clonotype: This clone may be a read error of a much larger clone one base away. The chain combines TRBV12-3 or TRBV12-4 with TRBJ2-5, with D uncertain. The CDR3 spans 14 residues. The V end was cut by 10 bases, the J end by 5 bases, with 20 bases between. DNA for the CDR3: TGTGCCAACAGAAAGAGCAGTGTCAGGGAGACCCAGTACTTC. This gives the protein CANRKSSVRETQYF.

This sequence joins TRBV20-1 and TRBJ2-7; 7 bases map to TRBD1. The CDR3 extends over 12 amino acids. The J segment lost 2 bases and the V segment lost 6 bases, leaving 4 bases of the junction unmatched. Per the germline V gene, CDR1 is DFQATT and CDR2 is SNEGSKA (reference sequence). The CDR3 loop reads CSATGQTYEQYF. In DNA, the CDR3 is TGCAGTGCCACGGGACAGACCTACGAGCAGTACTTC.